This passage covers 8 T cell receptor beta chains from one sample sequenced in a study of molecular identifiers for immune sequencing clone quantification. TCRdb fed the PCR reads into MiXCR, producing one record per CDR3 protein. The data contain over 600,000 distinct CDR3 sequences, just under 20% of them singletons. The sample taken for sequencing was naive CD8+ T cells from blood, with Jurkat cell RNA spiked in. Subset given: FACS-sorted CD8+CD4-CCR7+CD45RA+ naive T cells. The origin of the receptors is a human donor in good health. Some libraries in this study had Jurkat cell RNA spiked in.

This clonotype was found many times. V and J are TRBV30 and TRBJ1-1; weak D call: TRBD1 (5 bases). From germline, CDR1 is GTSNPN and CDR2 SVGIG (reference sequence). There are 14 residues in the CDR3. Trimming removed 1 base at V and 1 base at J, with 10 bases between. The CDR3 spells CAWSERGWNTEAFF. Here the CDR3 DNA reads TGTGCCTGGAGTGAAAGGGGATGGAACACTGAAGCTTTCTTT.

Ten or more counts support this clonotype. This chain connects TRBV6-2 or TRBV6-3 to TRBJ2-5; 7 bases align to TRBD2. V was pared by 6 bases and J by 0 bases, with 10 bases of the junction left unmatched. This CDR3 has 16 amino acids. Germline CDR1 is MNHEY and CDR2 is SVGEGT. In nucleotides, the CDR3 is TGTGCCAGCAGCGATGTGATGGCGGGGGACCAAGAGACCCAGTACTTC. It encodes CASSDVMAGDQETQYF.

This clonotype was recorded many times. This sequence joins TRBV4-2 and TRBJ2-4, with TRBD1 identical over 10 bases. The junction had 4 bases not matched to a gene; V was cut back by 3 bases and J by 5 bases. Germline CDR1 is LGHNA and CDR2 is YNFKEQ. The length of the CDR3 is 15 residues. The CDR3 spells CASSQRTGGENIQYF. The DNA for the CDR3 is TGTGCCAGCAGCCAGAGGACAGGGGGGGAAAACATTCAGTACTTC.

The sample holds a few counts of this clonotype. The V and J genes are TRBV4-2 and TRBJ2-1; 8 bases are shared with TRBD2. CDR1 is LGHNA, CDR2 YNFKEQ, per germline. This CDR3 spans 13 amino acids. V was pared by 8 bases and J by 6 bases, with 6 bases of the junction left unmatched. For the CDR3, the DNA is TGTGCCAGCGGGGGACTAGTCCCCAATGAGCAGTTCTTC. Residues: CASGGLVPNEQFF.

Concerning this clonotype itself: This may come from a read error, since a much larger clone is one base off. The chain carries TRBV30 and TRBJ1-1, with 7 bases identical to TRBD1. Losses at the gene ends were 0 bases for V and 1 base for J; bases not matched to a gene: 14. The CDR3 is 18 amino acids. The germline CDR1 and CDR2 sequences are GTSNPN and SVGIG (reference sequence). In nucleotides, the CDR3 is TGTGCCTGGAGTGTATTTTGGGACAGTGAGATTGCGAACACTGAAGCTTTCTTT. It encodes CAWSVFWDSEIANTEAFF.

This clonotype was recorded only once. The likely explanation is a read error, given a far larger clone one base away. The chain uses TRBV6-2 or TRBV6-3 and TRBJ2-2; D gene unclear. Germline CDR1 reads MNHEY; CDR2 reads SVGEGT. The CDR3 totals 12 residues. The CDR3 spells CAGSYSTGELFF. The CDR3 DNA reads as TGTGCCGGCAGTTACTCGACCGGGGAGCTGTTTTTT.

The chain couples TRBV5-1 to TRBJ1-1; perhaps TRBD1 as D (5 bases). With 3 bases removed from V and 2 bases from J, the gap between germline ends came to 14 bases. CDR1 and CDR2 from the germline V gene are SGHRS and YFSETQ. CDR3 size: 15 residues. This CDR3 reads CASSWGTRGNTEAFF. The DNA of the CDR3 is TGCGCCAGCAGCTGGGGGACGAGGGGCAACACTGAAGCTTTCTTT. The full variable domain, rest sourced from reference TRBV5-1 and TRBJ1-1, is KAGVTQTPRYLIKTRGQQVTLSCSPISGHRSVSWYQQTPGQGLQFLFEYFSETQRNKGNFPGRFSGRQFSNSRSEMNVSTLELGDSALYLCASSWGTRGNTEAFFGQGTRLTVV.

Concerning this clonotype: At one end the junction does not follow the germline gene, possibly because of a read error. The rearrangement links TRBV28 to TRBJ1-1, with TRBD1 as a possible D gene (6 bases). The CDR3 has 14 residues. Germline V gene lookup returns CDR1 MDHEN and CDR2 SYDVKM. The CDR3: CAGSFRGMNTEAFF. In DNA, the CDR3 is TGTGCCGGCAGTTTCAGGGGCATGAACACTGAAGCTTTCTTT.